A single sample is the source of the 32 T cell receptor beta chains below, sequenced in a study of T cell responses to AZD1222 COVID-19 vaccine. TCRdb's copy holds only in-frame clones and misses some; the assay was immunoSEQ multiplex PCR. The repertoire includes roughly 120,000 clones, about 94% of them detected once, and 6% to 7% sits in the top ten. The sequencing used peripheral blood, collected on day 0 of AZD1222 vaccination. Receptors originate from an adult in good health.

This clone has just one count. CDR3 residues: CASSLTPGKAFF. The CDR3 DNA sequence: TGTGCCAGCTCTCTGACACCCGGAAAAGCTTTCTTT. The chain carries TRBV28 and TRBJ1-1; D is uncertain. Germline assignment: CDR1 MDHEN and CDR2 SYDVKM. Trimming took 8 bases from V and 9 from J, leaving 16 bases between them. CDR3 length: 12 residues.

In this sample, this clone turned up a few times. This chain uses TRBV7-8 with TRBJ1-6, with a weak D call TRBD1 (6 bases). The CDR3 contains 19 residues. The germline V gene has CDR1 SGHVS and CDR2 FQNEAQ. The V gene lost 1 base and the J gene lost 6 bases, with 22 bases spanning the gap. CDR3 sequence (DNA): TGTGCCAGCAGCTTAGTTTGGACTTCCACCCAGGGGTCTAATTCACCCCTCCACTTT. It is translated as CASSLVWTSTQGSNSPLHF.

The chain links TRBV19 to TRBJ2-2, with a weak D call TRBD1 (6 bases). In germline, CDR1 is LNHDA, CDR2 SQIVND (reference sequence). Trimming left V 4 bases short and J 5 bases short, with 11 bases between. The CDR3 extends over 14 amino acids. As DNA, the CDR3 is TGTGCCAGTAGTACAGGGGAGAATACCGGGGAGCTGTTTTTT. Translation gives CASSTGENTGELFF. Full variable domain (outside the CDR3, taken from reference TRBV19 and TRBJ2-2): DGGITQSPKYLFRKEGQNVTLSCEQNLNHDAMYWYRQDPGQGLRLIYYSQIVNDFQKGDIAEGYSVSREKKESFPLTVTSAQKNPTAFYLCASSTGENTGELFFGEGSRLTVL.

This clone came up once. CDR3 sequence: CASSSQTSGRKQFF. In DNA form, the CDR3 reads TGTGCCAGCAGCTCCCAAACTAGCGGGAGAAAGCAGTTCTTC. The rearrangement links TRBV7-2 to TRBJ2-1, with TRBD2 matching over 11 bases. The V segment lost 4 bases and the J segment 11 bases; nucleotides outside the gene matches: 7. The germline gives CDR1 SGHTA, CDR2 FQGNSA. This CDR3 comprises 14 residues.

The gene calls are TRBV11-2 and TRBJ2-1; D is undetermined. The CDR3 sequence is 16 residues long. Germline CDR1 SGHAT, CDR2 FQNNGV. Trimming shortened V by 3 bases and J by 4 bases, and 16 bases separated the two germline ends. The CDR3 region is CASSFALGGSYNEQFF. The CDR3 bases are TGTGCCAGCAGCTTTGCTTTGGGCGGATCGTACAATGAGCAGTTCTTC.

The J gene is TRBJ2-3, the V gene TRBV19; D unresolved. Germline V CDR1 and CDR2: LNHDA, SQIVND (reference sequence). V gave up 2 bases and J gave up 8 bases, with 5 bases separating them. The CDR3 spans 11 residues. The CDR3 here is CASSITGTQYF. CDR3 coding DNA: TGTGCCAGTAGTATAACCGGTACGCAGTATTTT.

The V call is TRBV7-3, the J call TRBJ2-1; D may be TRBD2 (5 bases). The V end was cut by 5 bases, the J end by 5 bases, with 19 bases between. The CDR3 runs to 16 residues. Germline CDR1 reads SGHTA; CDR2 reads FQGTGA. The CDR3 coding sequence is TGTGCCAGCAGCCAAGAAAGGTCTAGCCTACACAATGAGCAGTTCTTC. Its translation is CASSQERSSLHNEQFF.

The chain combines TRBV27 with TRBJ2-1; D gene ambiguous. V was cut by 2 bases and J by 5 bases, with 10 bases left in between. The length of the CDR3 is 14 residues. Germline V gene data show CDR1 as MNHEY and CDR2 as SMNVEV (reference sequence). The CDR3 here is CASSLTKINNEQFF. The CDR3 DNA reads TGTGCCAGCAGTTTAACAAAAATCAACAATGAGCAGTTCTTC.

The DNA of the CDR3 is TGTGCCAGCAGCTTAGTTCAGGGGATCGCCGGGGAGCTGTTTTTT. Translation: CASSLVQGIAGELFF. The chain couples TRBV7-9 to TRBJ2-2; weak D call: TRBD1 (6 bases). Trimming left V 1 base short and J 6 bases short, with 12 bases between. This CDR3 is 15 amino acids long. Germline lookup yields CDR1 SEHNR and CDR2 FQNEAQ (reference sequence).

The chain employs TRBV6-5 and TRBJ2-1; 10 nucleotides line up with TRBD2. The length of the CDR3 is 15 residues. In germline, CDR1 is MNHEY, CDR2 SVGAGI. Germline trimming cut 5 bases from V and 7 bases from J; bases unmatched to any gene: 8. CDR3: CASSPASGSLNEQFF. The CDR3 DNA reads as TGTGCCAGCAGTCCCGCTAGCGGGAGTTTAAATGAGCAGTTCTTC.

The chain combines TRBV9 with TRBJ1-1, with no clear D. Germline V gives CDR1 SGDLS, CDR2 YYNGEE. The CDR3 extends over 13 amino acids. V dropped 0 bases and J dropped 7 bases, with 10 bases sitting between them. The CDR3 coding sequence is TGTGCCAGCAGCGTAGACGAGCGCCTTGAAGCTTTCTTT. Residues: CASSVDERLEAFF.

V is TRBV18 and J is TRBJ2-5; D is possibly TRBD1 or TRBD2 (5 bases each). Trimming took 4 bases from V and 3 from J, leaving 18 bases between them. Germline lookup yields CDR1 KGHSH and CDR2 LQKENI. The CDR3 runs to 16 residues. CDR3 DNA sequence: TGTGCCAGCTCACGGCCCCTGAGGGGAGCTGAAGAGACCCAGTACTTC. Translating it yields CASSRPLRGAEETQYF.

The chain carries TRBV4-3 and TRBJ1-2; 7 nucleotides match TRBD1. V lost 0 bases to trimming and J lost 4 bases; unmatched junction nucleotides: 8. Germline values: CDR1 LGHNA, CDR2 YSLEER. CDR3 length: 16 residues. CDR3 coding DNA: TGCGCCAGCAGCCAAGAGCTGGGACAGTCTACCTATGGCTACACCTTC. Protein sequence: CASSQELGQSTYGYTF.

The chain joins TRBV28 to TRBJ2-7; 8 bases fit TRBD1. From germline, CDR1 is MDHEN and CDR2 SYDVKM. V lost 5 bases to trimming and J lost 5 bases; unmatched junction nucleotides: 8. CDR3 size: 14 residues. The CDR3 is CASSPPGGSDEQYF. The CDR3 bases are TGTGCCAGCAGTCCCCCAGGGGGCAGCGACGAGCAGTACTTC.

The chain combines TRBV10-3 with TRBJ2-2; 7 positions agree with TRBD2. The V segment lost 8 bases and the J segment 6 bases; nucleotides outside the gene matches: 18. Germline CDR1 and CDR2: ENHRY and SYGVKD. There are 17 residues in the CDR3. CDR3 region: CAISPGGGREGSGELFF. DNA of the CDR3: TGTGCCATCTCCCCGGGGGGAGGCAGGGAAGGTTCCGGGGAGCTGTTTTTT.

The CDR3 sequence is CASTLSPSGSQPQHF. The CDR3 coding sequence is TGTGCCAGCACCCTTAGCCCAAGCGGCAGTCAGCCCCAGCATTTT. The V gene is TRBV7-8, the J gene TRBJ1-5; D is unresolved. The CDR3 has 15 amino acids. Germline CDR1 SGHVS, CDR2 FQNEAQ. With 7 bases removed from V and 6 bases from J, the gap between germline ends came to 19 bases.

This chain links TRBV5-1 with TRBJ2-3; D is perhaps TRBD2 (6 bases). Germline CDR1 SGHRS, CDR2 YFSETQ. The CDR3 runs to 15 residues. V lost 4 bases to trimming and J lost 2 bases, with 14 bases between them. The CDR3 nucleotides are TGCGCCAGCAGCCCCGGGAGTTCCCCCACAGATACGCAGTATTTT. Its translation is CASSPGSSPTDTQYF.

The gene calls are TRBV19 and TRBJ1-2; 7 nucleotides agree with TRBD1. In germline, CDR1 is LNHDA, CDR2 SQIVND (reference sequence). V shed 6 bases and J 3 bases; nucleotides not matched to a gene: 10. CDR3 length: 15 amino acids. CDR3 sequence: CASSHTRDRDYGYTF. The CDR3 coding sequence is TGTGCCAGTAGCCATACAAGGGACAGAGACTATGGCTACACCTTC.

The chain recombines TRBV11-2 with TRBJ2-4; D assignment may be TRBD1 or TRBD2 (5 bases each). The CDR3 runs to 15 residues. Trimming shortened V by 4 bases and J by 3 bases, and 13 bases separated the two germline ends. The germline gives CDR1 SGHAT, CDR2 FQNNGV. The CDR3, as DNA: TGTGCCAGCAGCTCCTGGGATGGGGGCAAAAACATTCAGTACTTC. Protein sequence: CASSSWDGGKNIQYF. Full variable domain (outside the CDR3, taken from reference TRBV11-2 and TRBJ2-4): EAGVAQSPRYKIIEKRQSVAFWCNPISGHATLYWYQQILGQGPKLLIQFQNNGVVDDSQLPKDRFSAERLKGVDSTLKIQPAKLEDSAVYLCASSSWDGGKNIQYFGAGTRLSVL.

The chain recombines TRBV5-8 with TRBJ2-7, with D possibly matching TRBD1 (5 bases). The CDR3 spans 15 residues. Germline CDR1 and CDR2: SGHTS and YDEGEE. V was cut by 2 bases and J by 2 bases, with 14 bases left in between. The CDR3 region is CASSFWSGNPYEQYF. CDR3 coding DNA: TGTGCCAGCAGCTTCTGGTCAGGGAACCCCTACGAGCAGTACTTC.

The chain joins TRBV4-2 to TRBJ2-1, with no clear D. The CDR3 is 17 residues long. The germline V and J ends were trimmed by 2 bases and 5 bases, with 19 bases remaining between them. CDR1 LGHNA and CDR2 YNFKEQ come from the germline V gene. The CDR3 reads CASSQQDTYSWDNEQFF. CDR3 sequence (DNA): TGTGCCAGCAGCCAACAAGACACCTACAGCTGGGACAATGAGCAGTTCTTC.

The chain carries TRBV6-5 and TRBJ1-1; D unclear. This CDR3 has 14 residues. Germline CDR1 is MNHEY and CDR2 is SVGAGI. The ends were cut back, 5 bases at V and 0 bases at J, with 10 bases in the middle. CDR3 loop: CASSRKGLNTEAFF. For the CDR3, the DNA is TGTGCCAGCAGTAGGAAGGGCCTGAACACTGAAGCTTTCTTT.

V usage is TRBV7-9 and J usage is TRBJ1-1; a possible D gene is TRBD1 (5 bases). Germline-derived CDR1 and CDR2 are SEHNR and FQNEAQ (reference sequence). Between the trimmed V and J ends, which lost 1 base and 3 bases, there was a span of 12 bases. This CDR3 spans 15 amino acids. CDR3 sequence reads: CASSLVGGADTEAFF. DNA of the CDR3: TGTGCCAGCAGCTTAGTCGGCGGGGCAGACACTGAAGCTTTCTTT.

This chain links TRBV12-3 or TRBV12-4 with TRBJ2-5; D is unresolved. With 4 bases removed from V and 4 bases from J, the gap between germline ends came to 10 bases. CDR3 length equals 13 residues. The CDR3: CASSSYLRETQYF. The CDR3 DNA reads as TGTGCCAGCAGTTCCTACCTCCGAGAGACCCAGTACTTC.

This chain joins TRBV18 and TRBJ2-7; D is uncertain. The CDR3 totals 12 residues. Germline V gene data show CDR1 as KGHSH and CDR2 as LQKENI. Trimming pared 0 bases from V and 0 bases from J, leaving 0 bases between. The DNA of the CDR3 is TGTGCCAGCTCACCACCCTCCTACGAGCAGTACTTC. It is translated as CASSPPSYEQYF. The full variable domain, in which reference TRBV18 and TRBJ2-7 provide the parts outside the CDR3, is NAGVMQNPRHLVRRRGQEARLRCSPMKGHSHVYWYRQLPEEGLKFMVYLQKENIIDESGMPKERFSAEFPKEGPSILRIQQVVRGDSAAYFCASSPPSYEQYFGPGTRLTVT.

The chain carries TRBV11-2 and TRBJ2-7; D unresolved. The CDR3 contains 13 residues. Deletions cut 5 bases from V and 2 bases from J, with 10 bases between. The germline CDR1 and CDR2 sequences are SGHAT and FQNNGV. The CDR3 sequence is CASSPGLAYEQYF. The CDR3 nucleotides read TGTGCCAGCAGCCCCGGGTTGGCCTACGAGCAGTACTTC.

The chain employs TRBV7-8 and TRBJ1-1; 8 bases match TRBD1. Germline trimming cut 5 bases from V and 7 bases from J; bases unmatched to any gene: 3. The length of the CDR3 is 12 residues. Germline V lookup: CDR1 SGHVS, CDR2 FQNEAQ. In DNA, the CDR3 is TGTGCCAGCAGCATCGACAGGGGTGAAGCTTTCTTT. Residues: CASSIDRGEAFF. Filled out from reference TRBV7-8 and TRBJ1-1, the complete variable domain reads GAGVSQSPRYKVAKRGQDVALRCDPISGHVSLFWYQQALGQGPEFLTYFQNEAQLDKSGLPSDRFFAERPEGSVSTLKIQRTQQEDSAVYLCASSIDRGEAFFGQGTRLTVV.

CDR3 DNA: TGTGCCAGCAGTGAAACCAGGACAGGGACCTACACTGAAGCTTTCTTT. Its protein is CASSETRTGTYTEAFF. The rearrangement uses TRBV6-1 and TRBJ1-1, with 8 bases matching TRBD1. There are 16 residues in the CDR3. CDR1 is MNHNS, CDR2 SASEGT, per germline. V trimming: 2 bases; J trimming: 3 bases; junction bases outside the gene matches: 8.

In DNA form, the CDR3 reads TGCGCCAGCAGGGGGAGCTTCCTGACCGGGGAGCTGTTTTTT. Protein: CASRGSFLTGELFF. V and J are TRBV4-1 and TRBJ2-2; possibly TRBD2 for D (5 bases). V lost 6 bases to trimming and J lost 5 bases, with 13 bases between them. Germline loops: CDR1 MGHRA, CDR2 YSYEKL. CDR3 length: 14 residues.

This chain links TRBV18 with TRBJ2-3; D remains ambiguous. Germline loops: CDR1 KGHSH, CDR2 LQKENI. The CDR3 contains 12 residues. The V end was cut by 2 bases, the J end by 4 bases, with 4 bases between. Here the CDR3 reads CASSPSPDTQYF. CDR3 DNA: TGTGCCAGCTCACCAAGCCCAGATACGCAGTATTTT.

The V and J genes are TRBV19 and TRBJ2-1; TRBD1 matches at 10 bases. The V gene end was trimmed by 4 bases and the J gene end by 6 bases; junction bases not matched to a gene: 6. The germline CDR1 and CDR2 sequences are LNHDA and SQIVND (reference sequence). This CDR3 region has 15 residues. The CDR3 nucleotides read TGTGCCAGTAGTAAGGGGACAGGGGATTCCAATGAGCAGTTCTTC. Translated, it gives CASSKGTGDSNEQFF.

This sequence joins TRBV12-3 or TRBV12-4 and TRBJ2-7; D perhaps matches TRBD2 (5 bases). CDR3 length: 11 amino acids. Deletions cut 6 bases from V and 6 bases from J, with 9 bases between. The CDR3 sequence: CASSITSEQYF. The DNA for the CDR3 is TGTGCCAGCAGCATAACTAGCGAGCAGTACTTC.